This TCR beta chain appears in the sequencing data of a study of blood T cell repertoires in COVID-19. Study-level information: Italy, Spain and the United States were the sources of the convalescent and acute COVID-19 samples.

In the authors' workflow: Researchers report that nucleated cell counts were estimated from reference gene primer amplification. The protocol was immunoSEQ multiplex PCR, while the TCRdb copy is restricted to in-frame clones and leaves out a portion. V and J calls plus clone size are reproduced from that table; the DNA served to infer D and trimming. The sample has about 150,000 clones, around four fifths seen once; the top ten hold about 38%. Input material: peripheral blood. This clonotype originated in a human donor in a cohort sampled during active COVID-19.

The DNA of the CDR3 is TGTGCCATCAGTGGGGGACGGGGACTGTACGAGCAGTACTTC. Translating gives CAISGGRGLYEQYF. The J gene is TRBJ2-7, the V gene TRBV10-3; weak D call: TRBD2 (6 bases). This CDR3 has 14 amino acids. Germline values: CDR1 ENHRY, CDR2 SYGVKD. Trimming pared 4 bases from V and 4 bases from J, leaving 14 bases between.